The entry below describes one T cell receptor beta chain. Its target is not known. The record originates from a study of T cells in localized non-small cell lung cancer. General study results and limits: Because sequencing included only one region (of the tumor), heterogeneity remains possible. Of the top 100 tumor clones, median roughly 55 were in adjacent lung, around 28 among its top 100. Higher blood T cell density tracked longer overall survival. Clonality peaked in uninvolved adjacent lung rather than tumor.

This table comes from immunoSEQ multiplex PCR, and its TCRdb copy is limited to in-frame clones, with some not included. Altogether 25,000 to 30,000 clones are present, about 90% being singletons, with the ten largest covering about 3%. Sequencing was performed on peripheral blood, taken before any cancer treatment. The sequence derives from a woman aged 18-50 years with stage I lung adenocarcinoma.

The CDR3 loop reads CASSSDRGGTGELFF. The CDR3 DNA reads as TGTGCCAGCAGCTCTGACAGGGGAGGAACCGGGGAGCTGTTTTTT. This chain joins TRBV7-3 and TRBJ2-2; 8 nucleotides align to TRBD1. Germline-derived CDR1 and CDR2 are SGHTA and FQGTGA. V gave up 4 bases and J gave up 5 bases; unmatched junction bases: 6. This CDR3 is built from 15 residues.